Shown below are 10 T cell receptor beta chains from a single sample sequenced in a study of naive and memory T cell subsets. The library had UMIs added by 3' ligation of an oligonucleotide to TCR cDNA. Ligated cDNA underwent four rounds of PCR with nested alpha and beta constant region primers and SP2. Each CDR3 protein gets one entry after TCRdb re-called the 5' RACE reads with MiXCR. The sample includes more than 45,000 distinct CDR3 sequences, about 7% of them seen just once. The receptors were gathered from a male donor in good health.

Many counts were recorded for this clonotype. The V call is TRBV29-1, the J call TRBJ1-3; no clear D. The length of the CDR3 is 13 residues. V was cut by 2 bases and J by 1 base, with 6 bases left in between. Germline V lookup: CDR1 SQVTM, CDR2 ANQGSEA. CDR3 DNA sequence: TGCAGCGTTGAAATAGGATCTGGAAACACCATATATTTT. This sequence encodes CSVEIGSGNTIYF.

This chain connects TRBV27 to TRBJ2-1, with D uncertain. Between the trimmed V and J ends, which lost 3 bases and 8 bases, there was a span of 17 bases. In germline, CDR1 is MNHEY, CDR2 SMNVEV (reference sequence). CDR3 length: 15 amino acids. DNA for the CDR3: TGTGCCAGCAGTTTCTCCTCGTCAGGCTTGGATGAGCAGTTCTTC. Its protein product is CASSFSSSGLDEQFF.

This clonotype was seen many times. In nucleotides, the CDR3 is TGTGCCAGCAGTTACCTTAGCGCCGACAGGGCTAATTCACCCCTCCACTTT. Translated: CASSYLSADRANSPLHF. V usage is TRBV6-5 and J usage is TRBJ1-6; the match to TRBD1 covers 7 bases. This CDR3 is built from 17 residues. The V gene's germline CDR1 is MNHEY and CDR2 SVGAGI. The V and J ends lost 2 bases and 6 bases, in that order; junction bases with no gene match: 10.

The J gene is TRBJ1-3, the V gene TRBV7-9, with no clear D. Germline CDR1 reads SEHNR; CDR2 reads FQNEAQ (reference sequence). The CDR3 is made up of 13 amino acids. The V and J ends lost 9 bases and 0 bases respectively, with 9 bases between them. CDR3 loop: CASYHTSGNTIYF. CDR3 DNA: TGTGCCAGTTATCATACCTCTGGAAACACCATATATTTT.

In its sample, this clonotype was seen a few times. The chain couples TRBV3-1 to TRBJ2-3; the match to TRBD2 covers 8 bases. The CDR3 covers 14 residues. V trimming: 4 bases; J trimming: 4 bases; junction bases outside the gene matches: 4. The germline V gene encodes CDR1 LGHDT and CDR2 YNNKEL (reference sequence). The CDR3 spells CASSPLAGPDTQYF. CDR3 DNA sequence: TGTGCCAGCAGCCCTCTAGCGGGTCCAGATACGCAGTATTTT.

This chain links TRBV2 with TRBJ2-7; D gene uncertain. V shed 4 bases and J shed 1 base, with 8 bases lying between them. Looked up from germline, CDR1 is SNHLY and CDR2 is FYNNEI. The CDR3 totals 13 residues. CDR3 coding DNA: TGTGCCAGCAGTGCACGGGTTTCCTACGAGCAGTACTTC. Its translation: CASSARVSYEQYF.

This clonotype was detected only a few times. This chain uses TRBV29-1 with TRBJ2-3, with D maybe TRBD2 (6 bases). CDR1 and CDR2 (germline): SQVTM, ANQGSEA. The CDR3 contains 11 residues. The V gene lost 7 bases and the J gene lost 7 bases, with 12 bases spanning the gap. CDR3 DNA sequence: TGCAGCGCTAAGGAGGGCCATACGCAGTATTTT. As protein: CSAKEGHTQYF.

The chain employs TRBV3-1 and TRBJ2-3, with a weak D call TRBD2 (6 bases). Per the germline V gene, CDR1 is LGHDT and CDR2 is YNNKEL (reference sequence). Trimming took off 1 base at V and 1 base at J, with 9 bases between the two ends. This CDR3 is 15 amino acids long. The CDR3 protein is CASSQVPGGTDTQYF. The CDR3 DNA reads as TGTGCCAGCAGCCAAGTCCCGGGGGGCACAGATACGCAGTATTTT.

The table lists this clonotype with a few counts. The V and J genes are TRBV27 and TRBJ2-6; a possible D gene is TRBD1 (5 bases). Trimming took off 10 bases at V and 1 base at J, with 11 bases between the two ends. Germline CDR1 is MNHEY and CDR2 is SMNVEV (reference sequence). The CDR3 runs 14 residues. The CDR3 DNA is TGTGCCACTCGACAGTCTTCTGGGGCCAACGTCCTGACTTTC. Protein: CATRQSSGANVLTF.

J is TRBJ2-5 and V is TRBV19; 8 bases line up with TRBD2. V gave up 7 bases and J gave up 5 bases; unmatched junction bases: 12. The germline gives CDR1 LNHDA, CDR2 SQIVND (reference sequence). This CDR3 spans 15 amino acids. CDR3 sequence (DNA): TGTGCCAGTACGGTCAGCGGGAGCAGGCGCGAGACCCAGTACTTC. The encoded protein is CASTVSGSRRETQYF.